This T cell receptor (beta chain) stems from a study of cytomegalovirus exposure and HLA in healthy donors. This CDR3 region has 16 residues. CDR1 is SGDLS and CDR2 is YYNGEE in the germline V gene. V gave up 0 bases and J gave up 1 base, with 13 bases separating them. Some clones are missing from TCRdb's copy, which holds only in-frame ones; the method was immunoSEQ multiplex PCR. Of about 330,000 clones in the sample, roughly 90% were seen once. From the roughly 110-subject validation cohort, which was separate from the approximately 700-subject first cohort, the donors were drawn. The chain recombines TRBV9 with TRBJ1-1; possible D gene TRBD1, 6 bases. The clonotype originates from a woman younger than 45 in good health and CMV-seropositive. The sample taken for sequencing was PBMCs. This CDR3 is CASSVEGVRENTEAFF. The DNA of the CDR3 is TGTGCCAGCAGCGTAGAGGGGGTAAGGGAGAACACTGAAGCTTTCTTT.